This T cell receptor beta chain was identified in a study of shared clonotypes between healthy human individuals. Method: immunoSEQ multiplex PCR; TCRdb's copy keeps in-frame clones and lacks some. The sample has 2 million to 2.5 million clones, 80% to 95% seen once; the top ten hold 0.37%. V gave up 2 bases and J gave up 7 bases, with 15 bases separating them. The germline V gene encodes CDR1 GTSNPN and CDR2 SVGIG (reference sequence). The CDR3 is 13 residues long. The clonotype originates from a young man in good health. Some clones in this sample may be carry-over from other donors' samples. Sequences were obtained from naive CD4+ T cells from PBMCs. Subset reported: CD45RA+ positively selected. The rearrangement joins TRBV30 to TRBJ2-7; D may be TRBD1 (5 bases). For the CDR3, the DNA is TGTGCCTGGAGTAGTCAGCAGGGTAATGAGCAGTACTTC. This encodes CAWSSQQGNEQYF.